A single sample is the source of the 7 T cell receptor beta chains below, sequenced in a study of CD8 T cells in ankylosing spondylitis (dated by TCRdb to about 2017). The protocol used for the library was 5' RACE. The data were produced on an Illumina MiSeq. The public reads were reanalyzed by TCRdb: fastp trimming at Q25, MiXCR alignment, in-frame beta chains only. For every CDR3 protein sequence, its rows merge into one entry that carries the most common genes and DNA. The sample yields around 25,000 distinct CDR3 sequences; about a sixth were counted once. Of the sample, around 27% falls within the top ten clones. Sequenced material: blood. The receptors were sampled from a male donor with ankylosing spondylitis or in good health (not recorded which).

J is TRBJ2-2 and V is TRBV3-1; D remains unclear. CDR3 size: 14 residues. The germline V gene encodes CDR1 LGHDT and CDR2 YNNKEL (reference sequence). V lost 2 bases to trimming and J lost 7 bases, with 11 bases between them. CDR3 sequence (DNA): TGTGCCAGCAGCCAACTACAGAAGGACGGGGAGCTGTTTTTT. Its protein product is CASSQLQKDGELFF.

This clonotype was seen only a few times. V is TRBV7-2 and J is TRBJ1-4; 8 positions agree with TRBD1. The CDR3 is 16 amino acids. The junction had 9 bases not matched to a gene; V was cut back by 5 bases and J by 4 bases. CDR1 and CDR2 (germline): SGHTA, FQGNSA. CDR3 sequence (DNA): TGTGCCAGCAGCCCACGGACAGGGTGGGGTAATGAAAAACTGTTTTTT. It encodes CASSPRTGWGNEKLFF.

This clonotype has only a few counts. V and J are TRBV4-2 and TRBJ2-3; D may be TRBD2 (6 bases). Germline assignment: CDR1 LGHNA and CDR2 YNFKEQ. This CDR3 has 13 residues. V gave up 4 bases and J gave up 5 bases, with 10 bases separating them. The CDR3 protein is CASSPPGVDTQYF. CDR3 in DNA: TGTGCCAGCAGCCCCCCGGGGGTAGATACGCAGTATTTT.

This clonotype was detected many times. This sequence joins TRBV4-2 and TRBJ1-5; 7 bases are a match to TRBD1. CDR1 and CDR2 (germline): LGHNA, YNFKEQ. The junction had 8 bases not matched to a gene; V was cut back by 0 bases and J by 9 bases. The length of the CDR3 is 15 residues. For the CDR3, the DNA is TGTGCCAGCAGCCAAGAGACAGGGTCGCTGTGGCCCCAGCATTTT. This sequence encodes CASSQETGSLWPQHF.

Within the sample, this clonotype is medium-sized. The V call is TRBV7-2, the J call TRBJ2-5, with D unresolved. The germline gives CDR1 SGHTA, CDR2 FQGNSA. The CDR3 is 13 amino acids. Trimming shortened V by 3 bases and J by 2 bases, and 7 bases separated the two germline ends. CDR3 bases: TGTGCCAGCAGCTTGGGCAGTCAAGAGACCCAGTACTTC. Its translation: CASSLGSQETQYF. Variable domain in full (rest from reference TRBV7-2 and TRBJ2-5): GAGVSQSPSNKVTEKGKDVELRCDPISGHTALYWYRQSLGQGLEFLIYFQGNSAPDKSGLPSDRFSAERTGGSVSTLTIQRTQQEDSAVYLCASSLGSQETQYFGPGTRLLVL.

This CDR3 is CASSLALAGGVNEQFF. CDR3 DNA sequence: TGTGCCAGCAGCTTAGCCCTAGCGGGAGGGGTCAATGAGCAGTTCTTC. The gene calls are TRBV7-3 and TRBJ2-1, with TRBD2 identical over 12 bases. V was pared by 2 bases and J by 6 bases, with 5 bases of the junction left unmatched. CDR3 size: 16 residues. From germline, CDR1 is SGHTA and CDR2 FQGTGA.

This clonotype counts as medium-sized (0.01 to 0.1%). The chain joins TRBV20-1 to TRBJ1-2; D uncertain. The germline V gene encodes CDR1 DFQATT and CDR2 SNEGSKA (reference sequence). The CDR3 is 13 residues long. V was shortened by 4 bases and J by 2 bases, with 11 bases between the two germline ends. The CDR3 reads CSAIPTLNYGYTF. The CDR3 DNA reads TGCAGTGCTATTCCAACACTCAACTATGGCTACACCTTC.